This TCR beta chain was observed in a study of shared clonotypes between healthy human individuals. V lost 5 bases and J lost 7; bases outside the gene matches: 11. In germline, CDR1 is MGHDK, CDR2 SYGVNS. This CDR3 has 14 amino acids. Assay runs were performed at deep level. Assay used: immunoSEQ multiplex PCR; TCRdb lists only in-frame clones, some missing. Of over a million clones detected, about 75% appear once; the ten largest clones hold approximately 1.5%. Sequencing input: memory CD4+ T cells sorted from blood. Subset here: CD45RA-negative fraction. The rearrangement joins TRBV25-1 to TRBJ2-7; 7 bases line up with TRBD1. The origin of this receptor is a man between 18 and 35 years old in good health. The CDR3 reads CASSPGQTTGEQYF. DNA of the CDR3: TGTGCCAGCAGTCCGGGACAGACTACGGGGGAGCAGTACTTC.